The 9 T cell receptor beta chains in this list originate from one sample, sequenced in a study of T cell repertoires in aging, cancer and after chemotherapy (dated by TCRdb to the late 2010s). This sample was sequenced with an Illumina MiSeq. Multiplex touch-down PCR with a mixed TRB-A/B primer pool was used to amplify rearranged TRB sequences covering the V, D and J segments. The raw public reads went through TCRdb reprocessing: fastp at Q25, MiXCR clone calling, in-frame beta chains kept. Merged by CDR3 protein, the rows form single entries marked with the most common genes and DNA. In this sample the table shows nearly 11,000 distinct CDR3 sequences, roughly two fifths of which occur a single time. The ten top clones hold roughly 7.4% of the sample. Genomic DNA extracted from peripheral blood, rather than sorted cells or RNA, was used as the source for amplification of TCR beta rearrangements.

The sequencing input was blood. The receptors shown here come from a human donor in good health.

CDR3 protein: CASSDGGISGYTF. The CDR3, as DNA: TGTGCCAGCAGTGACGGGGGAATCTCTGGCTACACCTTC. V gene TRBV6-4 combines with J gene TRBJ1-2; D is possibly TRBD1 (5 bases). V lost 2 bases, J lost 7 bases, and 11 bases lay in between. The germline gives CDR1 MRHNA, CDR2 SNTAGT. This CDR3 has 13 residues.

V is TRBV7-9 and J is TRBJ1-2; D is perhaps TRBD1 (5 bases). This CDR3 is built from 12 residues. The V gene lost 5 bases and the J gene lost 8 bases, with 12 bases spanning the gap. The V gene's germline CDR1 is SEHNR and CDR2 FQNEAQ (reference sequence). The CDR3 spells CASSVRESGYTF. Written as DNA, the CDR3 is TGTGCCAGCAGCGTCAGGGAAAGCGGCTACACCTTC.

This clonotype was observed a few times. This chain connects TRBV29-1 to TRBJ1-1, with D possibly matching TRBD1 (6 bases). Between the trimmed V and J ends, which lost 6 bases and 4 bases, there was a span of 15 bases. The CDR3 extends over 13 amino acids. CDR1 is SQVTM and CDR2 is ANQGSEA in the germline V gene. CDR3 sequence (DNA): TGCAGCGTGACCCAGGGGTTCGGCACTGAAGCTTTCTTT. Protein product: CSVTQGFGTEAFF.

V usage is TRBV6-5 and J usage is TRBJ2-3; D gene uncertain. This CDR3 region has 14 residues. Germline V gene data show CDR1 as MNHEY and CDR2 as SVGAGI. Trimming cost V 8 bases and J 4 bases, with 16 bases left between them. The CDR3 reads CASRRTLMSDTQYF. CDR3 DNA sequence: TGTGCCAGCCGCAGGACCTTAATGTCAGATACGCAGTATTTT.

V gene TRBV19 combines with J gene TRBJ1-5, with D uncertain. This CDR3 region has 14 residues. Germline CDR1 is LNHDA and CDR2 is SQIVND (reference sequence). V lost 7 bases and J lost 2, with 12 bases in between. CDR3 sequence (DNA): TGTGCCAGTAAGTCGTTGGTGGGCAATCAGCCCCAGCATTTT. Translation: CASKSLVGNQPQHF.

The chain links TRBV6-6 to TRBJ1-5; D is perhaps TRBD1 (6 bases). CDR3 length: 17 amino acids. V was clipped by 2 bases and J by 0 bases, with 14 bases between them. Germline lookup yields CDR1 MNHNY and CDR2 SVGAGI (reference sequence). As DNA, the CDR3 is TGTGCCAGCAGTTACGGGGGGACAAGTTATAGCAATCAGCCCCAGCATTTT. This translates into CASSYGGTSYSNQPQHF.

In its sample, this clonotype was seen a few times. The chain couples TRBV20-1 to TRBJ1-2; possibly TRBD1 for D (5 bases). CDR1 is DFQATT, CDR2 SNEGSKA, per germline (reference sequence). Trimming pared 3 bases from V and 8 bases from J, leaving 13 bases between. CDR3 length: 12 amino acids. Written as DNA, the CDR3 is TGCAGTGCTAGGCCATCGGGGCAAGGCTACACCTTC. Translation gives CSARPSGQGYTF.

The rearrangement joins TRBV28 to TRBJ2-5, with D possibly being TRBD1 (5 bases). V lost 5 bases and J lost 5, with 18 bases in between. Germline assignment: CDR1 MDHEN and CDR2 SYDVKM. This CDR3 is built from 15 residues. CDR3 nucleotide sequence: TGTGCCAGCAGTACACCTCAAGGGGTAGGGGAGACCCAGTACTTC. Translating gives CASSTPQGVGETQYF.

This clonotype was detected a few times. The rearrangement links TRBV7-6 to TRBJ2-2; D is perhaps TRBD2 (5 bases). The CDR3 runs to 13 residues. Germline V gene data show CDR1 as SGHVS and CDR2 as FNYEAQ. V was trimmed by 1 base and J by 8 bases, leaving 8 bases between them. CDR3 sequence (DNA): TGTGCCAGCAGCTTAGGCGGGTCTGGGGAGCTGTTTTTT. It yields the protein CASSLGGSGELFF.